Given below is one T cell receptor (beta chain) in context. The antigen remains unidentified. The CDR3 runs 16 residues. CDR1 SQVTM and CDR2 ANQGSEA come from the germline V gene. The V segment lost 1 base and the J segment 6 bases; nucleotides outside the gene matches: 12. Combining a sample-barcoded 5' primer with a J-beta primer mix, a second PCR ran for about 6 to 11 cycles. Via MiXCR, TCRdb re-called the 5' RACE reads, giving one row per CDR3 protein. The table lists roughly 800,000 distinct CDR3 sequences, roughly 34% of them singletons. This entry comes from a study of blood T cells in healthy people across ages. Findings of the study overall: Diversity was estimated from one million T cells, and these estimates were considered underestimates.

The receptor comes from a man between 18 and 29 years old in good health. The chain employs TRBV29-1 and TRBJ1-1, with 9 bases that match TRBD1. Sequencing used blood. Here the CDR3 DNA reads TGCAGCGTTGAAGGGACAGGGGTTGGGTTTGCCGCTGAAGCTTTCTTT. This gives the protein CSVEGTGVGFAAEAFF.